This passage covers 25 T cell receptor beta chains from one sample sequenced in a study of siplizumab effects on memory and regulatory T cells. Profiling relied on immunoSEQ multiplex PCR, and the TCRdb table lists in-frame clones only, not all of them. The sample has 100,000 or so clones; approximately 94% are singletons. The sequenced material came from Tregs sorted from blood. These TCRs come from a human donor in good health.

Turning to this clone: Other nucleotide sequences from this sample produce the same CDR3. J is TRBJ1-3 and V is TRBV5-1, with TRBD1 identical over 9 bases. The CDR3 spans 15 residues. V lost 0 bases to trimming and J lost 4 bases; unmatched junction nucleotides: 2. Germline CDR1 is SGHRS and CDR2 is YFSETQ. The CDR3, as DNA: TGCGCCAGCAGCTTGGGACAGGGGGTAGGAAACACCATATATTTT. Translated, it gives CASSLGQGVGNTIYF. The full variable domain, completed using reference TRBV5-1 and TRBJ1-3, is KAGVTQTPRYLIKTRGQQVTLSCSPISGHRSVSWYQQTPGQGLQFLFEYFSETQRNKGNFPGRFSGRQFSNSRSEMNVSTLELGDSALYLCASSLGQGVGNTIYFGEGSWLTVV.

The V and J genes are TRBV6-1 and TRBJ1-5, with 7 bases that match TRBD1. The junction had 8 bases not matched to a gene; V was cut back by 4 bases and J by 5 bases. Germline V lookup: CDR1 MNHNS, CDR2 SASEGT. The CDR3 has 15 amino acids. The CDR3, as DNA: TGTGCCAGCAGTGCCGAGACAGGGATACATCAGCCCCAGCATTTT. The encoded protein is CASSAETGIHQPQHF.

The chain combines TRBV4-1 with TRBJ1-1; no clear D gene. The length of the CDR3 is 15 residues. V was trimmed by 4 bases and J by 0 bases, leaving 12 bases between them. The V gene's germline CDR1 is MGHRA and CDR2 YSYEKL. The CDR3 spells CASSLTRSVNTEAFF. CDR3 DNA: TGCGCCAGCAGCCTCACCCGGTCCGTGAACACTGAAGCTTTCTTT.

The V and J genes are TRBV5-5 and TRBJ1-3; TRBD1 is a possible D gene (6 bases). Trimming took off 5 bases at V and 0 bases at J, with 21 bases between the two ends. Germline loops: CDR1 SGHKS, CDR2 YYEKEE (reference sequence). The CDR3 is made up of 18 amino acids. CDR3 amino acids: CASRLPGVSGASGNTIYF. CDR3 in DNA: TGTGCCAGCAGGCTGCCCGGCGTTTCGGGGGCCTCTGGAAACACCATATATTTT.

This sequence joins TRBV6-1 and TRBJ2-7, with 11 bases matching TRBD2. The CDR3 sequence is 17 residues long. Germline assignment: CDR1 MNHNS and CDR2 SASEGT. The junction had 8 bases not matched to a gene; V was cut back by 1 base and J by 3 bases. The CDR3 nucleotides read TGTGCCAGCAGTGAAGGTAGTGGGACTAGCGGCTTCTACGAGCAGTACTTC. Translated, it gives CASSEGSGTSGFYEQYF.

Notes on this clone: Distinct nucleotide sequences in the sample also encode this CDR3. The rearrangement joins TRBV19 to TRBJ2-2; tentatively, D is TRBD2 (6 bases). The CDR3 contains 22 residues. Germline V gives CDR1 LNHDA, CDR2 SQIVND (reference sequence). Deletions cut 7 bases from V and 6 bases from J, with 39 bases between. The CDR3 DNA reads TGTGCCAGTAATGCTCATGGGACCAATGGGTACCTGAGGAGGACTATTGCCGGGGAGCTGTTTTTT. It yields the protein CASNAHGTNGYLRRTIAGELFF.

The genes are TRBV6-1 and TRBJ1-5, with TRBD1 matching over 11 bases. The germline CDR1 and CDR2 sequences are MNHNS and SASEGT. The junction had 3 bases not matched to a gene; V was cut back by 7 bases and J by 7 bases. The CDR3 runs 13 residues. The CDR3 DNA reads as TGTGCCAGCACCCGGACAGGGGGCCAGCCCCAGCATTTT. This sequence encodes CASTRTGGQPQHF.

This chain joins TRBV7-8 and TRBJ2-7, with unresolved D. Trimming removed 2 bases from V and 3 bases from J, with 11 bases in between. Germline CDR1 SGHVS, CDR2 FQNEAQ. The CDR3 loop spans 14 amino acids. CDR3 region: CASSLSRLVYEQYF. CDR3 coding DNA: TGTGCCAGCAGCTTATCTCGCCTAGTCTACGAGCAGTACTTC.

This chain uses TRBV5-1 with TRBJ1-4; TRBD1 aligns across 10 bases. Looked up from germline, CDR1 is SGHRS and CDR2 is YFSETQ. The CDR3 spans 17 residues. V shed 8 bases and J 7 bases; nucleotides not matched to a gene: 17. The CDR3: CASKTGTGANRGEKLFF. The CDR3 region has the DNA TGCGCCAGTAAGACCGGGACAGGGGCCAACCGGGGTGAAAAACTGTTTTTT.

The chain carries TRBV10-3 and TRBJ2-3, with a weak D call TRBD1 (6 bases). The CDR3 is made up of 14 amino acids. Trimming took off 10 bases at V and 4 bases at J, with 18 bases between the two ends. Germline assignment: CDR1 ENHRY and CDR2 SYGVKD. This CDR3 reads CATRTQGYADTQYF. CDR3 sequence (DNA): TGTGCCACCCGCACACAGGGATACGCAGATACGCAGTATTTT.

This clone has a single count. The genes are TRBV7-8 and TRBJ2-7; 10 nucleotides line up with TRBD1. CDR1 and CDR2 from the germline V gene are SGHVS and FQNEAQ. The CDR3 has 14 residues. The V segment lost 5 bases and the J segment 9 bases; nucleotides outside the gene matches: 10. CDR3 protein: CASSKGQGTPRQYF. The CDR3 nucleotides are TGTGCCAGCAGCAAGGGACAGGGGACCCCTCGGCAGTACTTC.

This sequence joins TRBV29-1 and TRBJ2-1; D possibly corresponds to TRBD2 (6 bases). The CDR3 runs to 15 residues. Germline V lookup: CDR1 SQVTM, CDR2 ANQGSEA. Trimming cost V 6 bases and J 3 bases, with 18 bases left between them. CDR3 sequence: CSVEPGATIYNEQFF. The CDR3, as DNA: TGCAGCGTAGAACCGGGAGCAACTATCTACAATGAGCAGTTCTTC.

This chain connects TRBV18 to TRBJ1-6; D might be TRBD1 (5 bases). Germline V gives CDR1 KGHSH, CDR2 LQKENI. This CDR3 contains 13 residues. V lost 3 bases and J lost 7, with 7 bases in between. CDR3 sequence reads: CASSPDTNSPLHF. The CDR3 coding sequence is TGTGCCAGCTCACCGGACACCAATTCACCCCTCCACTTT.

V gene TRBV29-1 combines with J gene TRBJ2-5, with TRBD2 matching over 13 bases. Germline CDR1 is SQVTM and CDR2 is ANQGSEA. V was clipped by 7 bases and J by 4 bases; unmatched bases: 6. This CDR3 contains 14 residues. For the CDR3, the DNA is TGCAGCGCCAACCGACTAGCGGGAGGAGAGACCCAGTACTTC. Amino acids: CSANRLAGGETQYF.

CDR3 sequence (DNA): TGTGCCAGCAGCTTGGGAGGTGGACTAAACAATTCACCCCTCCACTTT. Amino acids: CASSLGGGLNNSPLHF. This chain uses TRBV5-6 with TRBJ1-6, with no clear D. Germline CDR1 and CDR2: SGHDT and YYEEEE. The CDR3 runs 16 residues. Trimming removed 0 bases from V and 7 bases from J, with 14 bases in between.

V is TRBV4-1 and J is TRBJ2-1; D gene unclear. Germline V CDR1 and CDR2: MGHRA, YSYEKL. V lost 1 base to trimming and J lost 2 bases, with 15 bases between them. The CDR3 totals 17 residues. CDR3 amino acids: CASSQVERYTTYNEQFF. DNA for the CDR3: TGCGCCAGCAGCCAAGTCGAAAGATACACTACCTACAATGAGCAGTTCTTC.

This chain connects TRBV7-2 to TRBJ1-1; no firm D call. V was pared by 1 base and J by 6 bases, with 9 bases between. This CDR3 is 13 amino acids long. Looked up from germline, CDR1 is SGHTA and CDR2 is FQGNSA. CDR3 sequence reads: CASSLDRGAEAFF. As DNA, the CDR3 is TGTGCCAGCAGCTTAGACAGAGGCGCTGAAGCTTTCTTT.

A single count supports this clone. The chain couples TRBV5-1 to TRBJ2-5; a possible D gene is TRBD2 (6 bases). CDR3 length: 13 residues. Germline V gene lookup returns CDR1 SGHRS and CDR2 YFSETQ. The V end lost 4 bases, the J end lost 7 bases, and 14 bases lay between the germline ends. Here the CDR3 reads CASSLEGAGTQYF. For the CDR3, the DNA is TGCGCCAGCAGCCTAGAGGGAGCGGGGACCCAGTACTTC.

This clone was found once. The genes are TRBV18 and TRBJ2-5; 15 bases line up with TRBD2. There are 16 residues in the CDR3. J lost 3 bases, V lost 1 base, and 0 bases had no gene match. Germline V gene data show CDR1 as KGHSH and CDR2 as LQKENI. The CDR3: CASSPRTSGREETQYF. The CDR3 DNA reads as TGTGCCAGCTCACCACGGACTAGCGGGAGGGAAGAGACCCAGTACTTC.

The V call is TRBV5-4, the J call TRBJ1-2; D call uncertain. CDR3 length equals 14 residues. The germline V gene has CDR1 SGHNT and CDR2 YYREEE (reference sequence). Trimming took off 2 bases at V and 4 bases at J, with 12 bases between the two ends. The CDR3 loop reads CASSFHSRFYGYTF. The CDR3, as DNA: TGTGCCAGCAGCTTTCATAGCAGATTCTATGGCTACACCTTC. The variable domain in full, with the rest retrieved from reference TRBV5-4 and TRBJ1-2, is ETGVTQSPTHLIKTRGQQVTLRCSSQSGHNTVSWYQQALGQGPQFIFQYYREEENGRGNFPPRFSGLQFPNYSSELNVNALELDDSALYLCASSFHSRFYGYTFGSGTRLTVV.

This clone was observed once. The chain joins TRBV7-2 to TRBJ2-1; no clear D. Germline V gene sequence: CDR1 SGHTA, CDR2 FQGNSA. This CDR3 has 13 amino acids. V was trimmed by 4 bases and J by 9 bases, leaving 13 bases between them. The CDR3 region is CASSSSFFREQFF. CDR3 bases: TGTGCCAGCAGCTCCTCCTTCTTCCGTGAGCAGTTCTTC.

The rearrangement joins TRBV5-6 to TRBJ2-3; TRBD2 matches at 14 bases. Losses at the gene ends were 7 bases for V and 3 bases for J; bases not matched to a gene: 10. From germline, CDR1 is SGHDT and CDR2 YYEEEE. This CDR3 is built from 17 residues. The CDR3 DNA is TGTGCCAGCTCCCCCGGGACTAGCGGGAGAAAGACAGATACGCAGTATTTT. It specifies CASSPGTSGRKTDTQYF.

V is TRBV27 and J is TRBJ2-5, with 10 bases that match TRBD1. This CDR3 comprises 16 residues. The V segment lost 6 bases and the J segment 5 bases; nucleotides outside the gene matches: 12. Germline V gives CDR1 MNHEY, CDR2 SMNVEV (reference sequence). The CDR3 loop is CASRGLDRGRGETQYF. DNA for the CDR3: TGTGCCAGCAGGGGCCTCGACAGGGGGCGAGGGGAGACCCAGTACTTC.

The genes are TRBV28 and TRBJ1-1; 12 bases map to TRBD1. The CDR3 extends over 18 amino acids. Germline V gives CDR1 MDHEN, CDR2 SYDVKM. J gave up 3 bases and V 3 bases, and 11 bases lay outside the gene matches. CDR3 in DNA: TGTGCCAGCAGTTTGTATGTAGGGACAGGGGGCTCGTACACTGAAGCTTTCTTT. It codes for CASSLYVGTGGSYTEAFF.

The genes are TRBV9 and TRBJ1-2; 8 bases agree with TRBD1. The CDR3 covers 15 residues. Looked up from germline, CDR1 is SGDLS and CDR2 is YYNGEE. V lost 0 bases to trimming and J lost 2 bases; unmatched junction nucleotides: 3. CDR3 in amino acids: CASSVEGQGNYGYTF. CDR3 coding DNA: TGTGCCAGCAGCGTAGAAGGACAGGGAAACTATGGCTACACCTTC.